The T cell receptor beta chain under discussion was sequenced for a study of T cell repertoires in cytomegalovirus infection. As for the study in general: In public TCR beta signatures, there were indications of both CMV infection and matching HLA type.

Study-wide findings and caveats: CMV-specific TCR beta clonotypes restricted by HLA-C were the ones dominating the ex vivo response. Identification of carriers of CMV plus the relevant HLA was achieved through cumulative public TCR beta family frequency.

TCRdb analysed the reads with MiXCR anew, one entry per CDR3 protein. The sample records under 200,000 distinct CDR3 sequences, 9.5% being singletons. This clonotype has only a few counts. The antigen is undetermined. Germline CDR1 reads SGHDN; CDR2 reads FVKESK. The CDR3 runs 13 residues. V gave up 4 bases and J gave up 3 bases, with 9 bases separating them. The source of this sequence is a human donor in good health (CMV status not recorded). Some clones in this sample may be carry-over from other donors' samples. The gene calls are TRBV14 and TRBJ1-1; D is ambiguous. The source material was PBMCs. CDR3 DNA sequence: TGTGCCAGCAGCCGACACCCGTACACTGAAGCTTTCTTT. Its translation: CASSRHPYTEAFF. Drawing the rest from reference TRBV14 and TRBJ1-1, the complete variable domain is EAGVTQFPSHSVIEKGQTVTLRCDPISGHDNLYWYRRVMGKEIKFLLHFVKESKQDESGMPNNRFLAERTGGTYSTLKVQPAELEDSGVYFCASSRHPYTEAFFGQGTRLTVV.